This entry lists 10 T cell receptor beta chains sequenced from one sample in a study of blood T cell repertoires in COVID-19. Sequenced by immunoSEQ multiplex PCR; TCRdb stores in-frame clones only, minus some. The data contain around 190,000 clones, roughly three quarters of them singletons. Sequencing used peripheral blood. The origin of the receptors is a woman aged 40-49 years with COVID-19, enrolled during active disease.

The chain carries TRBV6-2 or TRBV6-3 and TRBJ2-1; 8 bases are a match to TRBD1. Per germline, CDR1 MNHEY and CDR2 SVGEGT. Losses at the gene ends were 6 bases for V and 2 bases for J; bases not matched to a gene: 3. The CDR3 consists of 14 residues. The CDR3 region has the DNA TGTGCCAGCAGCCGGACAGGGCCCTACAATGAGCAGTTCTTC. Translating it yields CASSRTGPYNEQFF.

V gene TRBV11-2 combines with J gene TRBJ1-5; 9 bases are a match to TRBD1. This CDR3 spans 16 amino acids. CDR1 SGHAT and CDR2 FQNNGV come from the germline V gene. The J segment lost 4 bases and the V segment lost 5 bases, leaving 9 bases of the junction unmatched. The CDR3 loop is CASSPRTGVVNQPQHF. As DNA, the CDR3 is TGTGCCAGCAGCCCCAGGACAGGGGTAGTGAATCAGCCCCAGCATTTT.

The CDR3 region is CASSPGQVSNEKLFF. In DNA form, the CDR3 reads TGTGCCAGCAGCCCCGGACAGGTTTCTAATGAAAAACTGTTTTTT. The rearrangement joins TRBV5-6 to TRBJ1-4; 7 bases agree with TRBD1. The CDR3 length is 15 residues. From germline, CDR1 is SGHDT and CDR2 YYEEEE. V gave up 4 bases and J gave up 3 bases; unmatched junction bases: 6.

The rearrangement links TRBV10-2 to TRBJ1-1; TRBD1 is a possible D gene (6 bases). CDR3 length: 13 amino acids. The germline V and J ends were trimmed by 8 bases and 0 bases, with 10 bases remaining between them. The germline V gene encodes CDR1 WSHSY and CDR2 SAAADI. The CDR3 loop reads CASGGQLNTEAFF. CDR3 sequence (DNA): TGCGCCAGCGGCGGACAGTTGAACACTGAAGCTTTCTTT.

This chain links TRBV11-1 with TRBJ2-1; 10 bases match TRBD2. This CDR3 contains 16 residues. V gave up 5 bases and J gave up 7 bases; unmatched junction bases: 11. Germline lookup yields CDR1 SGHAT and CDR2 FQDESV (reference sequence). The CDR3 sequence: CASSLLAGGSLNEQFF. DNA of the CDR3: TGTGCCAGCAGCCTTTTAGCGGGAGGATCATTGAATGAGCAGTTCTTC.

The gene calls are TRBV6-6 and TRBJ2-4; 15 bases line up with TRBD2. The CDR3 extends over 19 amino acids. Germline assignment: CDR1 MNHNY and CDR2 SVGAGI (reference sequence). Unmatched junction bases numbered 9, after V lost 5 bases and J lost 1 base. This CDR3 reads CASSPTGLAGGGAKNIQYF. The CDR3 coding sequence is TGTGCCAGCAGTCCTACGGGACTAGCGGGAGGAGGGGCCAAAAACATTCAGTACTTC.

This chain uses TRBV6-4 with TRBJ2-2, with TRBD2 matching over 10 bases. V lost 0 bases and J lost 6; bases outside the gene matches: 4. Germline values: CDR1 MRHNA, CDR2 SNTAGT. The CDR3 is 16 amino acids. CDR3 in amino acids: CASSDSTLAGPGELFF. In DNA, the CDR3 is TGTGCCAGCAGTGACTCAACACTAGCGGGGCCCGGGGAGCTGTTTTTT.

The chain couples TRBV9 to TRBJ2-7, with 7 bases matching TRBD2. The germline gives CDR1 SGDLS, CDR2 YYNGEE. CDR3 length: 15 residues. The J segment lost 2 bases and the V segment lost 2 bases, leaving 7 bases of the junction unmatched. The CDR3 sequence: CASSVGGRSPYEQYF. CDR3 coding DNA: TGTGCCAGCAGCGTCGGGGGGAGGTCCCCCTACGAGCAGTACTTC.

The genes are TRBV20-1 and TRBJ2-5; possibly TRBD2 for D (5 bases). This CDR3 region has 11 residues. Germline V gene data show CDR1 as DFQATT and CDR2 as SNEGSKA (reference sequence). The V end lost 6 bases, the J end lost 4 bases, and 9 bases lay between the germline ends. The DNA of the CDR3 is TGCAGTGCCCCGGGGAGAGAGACCCAGTACTTC. This sequence encodes CSAPGRETQYF.

V and J are TRBV7-2 and TRBJ2-6, with D perhaps TRBD2 (7 bases). The length of the CDR3 is 19 residues. V lost 4 bases and J 0 bases, leaving 19 bases between the germline ends. The germline gives CDR1 SGHTA, CDR2 FQGNSA. The CDR3 is CASSWEGGLGNSGANVLTF. Written as DNA, the CDR3 is TGTGCCAGCAGCTGGGAGGGGGGATTGGGGAACTCTGGGGCCAACGTCCTGACTTTC.